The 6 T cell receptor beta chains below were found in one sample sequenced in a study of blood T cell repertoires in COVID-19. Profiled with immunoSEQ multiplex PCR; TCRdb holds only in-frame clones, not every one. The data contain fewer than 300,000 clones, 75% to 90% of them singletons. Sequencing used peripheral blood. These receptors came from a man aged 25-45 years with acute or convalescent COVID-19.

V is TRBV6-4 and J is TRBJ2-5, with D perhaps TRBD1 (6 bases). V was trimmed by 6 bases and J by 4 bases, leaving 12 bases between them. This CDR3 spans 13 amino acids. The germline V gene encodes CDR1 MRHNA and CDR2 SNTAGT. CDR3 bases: TGTGCCAGCAGCAACAGGGCCGGAGAGACCCAGTACTTC. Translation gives CASSNRAGETQYF.

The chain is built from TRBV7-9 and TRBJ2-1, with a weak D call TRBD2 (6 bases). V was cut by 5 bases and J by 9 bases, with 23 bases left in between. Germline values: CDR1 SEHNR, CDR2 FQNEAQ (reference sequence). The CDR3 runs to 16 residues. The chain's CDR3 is CASSEGRGLRGSEQFF. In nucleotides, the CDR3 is TGTGCCAGCAGCGAGGGGCGGGGACTCCGCGGAAGTGAGCAGTTCTTC.

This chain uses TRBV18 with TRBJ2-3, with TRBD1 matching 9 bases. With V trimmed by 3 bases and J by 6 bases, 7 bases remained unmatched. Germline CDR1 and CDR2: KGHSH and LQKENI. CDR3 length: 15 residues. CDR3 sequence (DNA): TGTGCCAGCTCACCCTCGACAGGGGGAGTGGATACGCAGTATTTT. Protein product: CASSPSTGGVDTQYF.

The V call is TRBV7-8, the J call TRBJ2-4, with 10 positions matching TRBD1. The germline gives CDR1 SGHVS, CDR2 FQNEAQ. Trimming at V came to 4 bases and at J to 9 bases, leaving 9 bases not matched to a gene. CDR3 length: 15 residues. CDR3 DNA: TGTGCCAGCAGCTCGTCGGGGACAGGGGAACGCATTCAGTACTTC. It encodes CASSSSGTGERIQYF.

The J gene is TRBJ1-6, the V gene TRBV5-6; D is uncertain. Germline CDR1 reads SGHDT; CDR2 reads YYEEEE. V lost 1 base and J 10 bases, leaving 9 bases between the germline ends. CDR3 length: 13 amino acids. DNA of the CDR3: TGTGCCAGCAGCTTGCCCGGGAACTCACCCCTCCACTTT. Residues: CASSLPGNSPLHF.

CDR3 sequence reads: CASSPTENYGYTF. Here the CDR3 DNA reads TGTGCCAGCAGCCCGACAGAGAACTATGGCTACACCTTC. The chain recombines TRBV7-9 with TRBJ1-2, with D possibly TRBD1 on 5 matching bases. With 5 bases removed from V and 2 bases from J, the gap between germline ends came to 9 bases. Germline V CDR1 and CDR2: SEHNR, FQNEAQ (reference sequence). The CDR3 has 13 residues.